These 25 T cell receptor beta chains were sequenced from one sample in a study of blood T cell repertoires in COVID-19. Sequenced by immunoSEQ multiplex PCR; TCRdb stores in-frame clones only, minus some. The sample gives over 130,000 clones, about 80% of which show up once; around 16% is in the top ten. Sequenced material: peripheral blood. Every receptor here comes from a man aged 50 to 60 with acute or convalescent COVID-19.

The V call is TRBV6-5, the J call TRBJ1-2, with D possibly TRBD1 on 6 matching bases. Trimming removed 2 bases from V and 8 bases from J, with 9 bases in between. Germline V gene data show CDR1 as MNHEY and CDR2 as SVGAGI. CDR3 length: 12 residues. The CDR3 region is CASSYEGDGYTF. As DNA, the CDR3 is TGTGCCAGCAGTTACGAGGGGGACGGCTACACCTTC.

V usage is TRBV20-1 and J usage is TRBJ1-1; D is ambiguous. Germline CDR1 is DFQATT and CDR2 is SNEGSKA (reference sequence). This CDR3 is 10 amino acids long. The ends were cut back, 6 bases at V and 9 bases at J, with 11 bases in the middle. CDR3 bases: TGCAGTGCAGAACAGCTTCAAGCTTTCTTT. Protein: CSAEQLQAFF.

The V and J genes are TRBV6-5 and TRBJ1-5; 9 bases fit TRBD1. Trimming took 6 bases from V and 1 from J; bases not matched to a gene: 4. Per germline, CDR1 MNHEY and CDR2 SVGAGI. The CDR3 is 15 amino acids. For the CDR3, the DNA is TGTGCCAGCAGGGAGGGGACAGGGAGCAATCAGCCCCAGCATTTT. Translation gives CASREGTGSNQPQHF.

This clone was observed a single time. The chain couples TRBV29-1 to TRBJ1-5; no clear D gene. CDR3 length equals 13 residues. CDR1 is SQVTM, CDR2 ANQGSEA, per germline. Between the trimmed V and J ends, which lost 4 bases and 2 bases, there was a span of 9 bases. The CDR3 DNA follows: TGCAGCGTTGTGGAGACGGGCAATCAGCCCCAGCATTTT. Its translation is CSVVETGNQPQHF. The full variable domain, in which reference TRBV29-1 and TRBJ1-5 provide the parts outside the CDR3, is SAVISQKPSRDICQRGTSLTIQCQVDSQVTMMFWYRQQPGQSLTLIATANQGSEATYESGFVIDKFPISRPNLTFSTLTVSNMSPEDSSIYLCSVVETGNQPQHFGDGTRLSIL.

This CDR3 is CAISANEDYGYTF. The CDR3 DNA reads as TGTGCCATCAGTGCTAACGAGGACTATGGCTACACCTTC. The gene calls are TRBV10-3 and TRBJ1-2, with D hard to call. With 4 bases removed from V and 3 bases from J, the gap between germline ends came to 9 bases. This CDR3 spans 13 amino acids. Germline V lookup: CDR1 ENHRY, CDR2 SYGVKD.

V and J are TRBV14 and TRBJ2-5; 8 positions match TRBD2. Germline CDR1 and CDR2: SGHDN and FVKESK. Trimming cost V 0 bases and J 4 bases; bases outside gene matches: 7. CDR3 length: 16 amino acids. The chain's CDR3 is CASSQEERGYSETQYF. In DNA form, the CDR3 reads TGTGCCAGCAGCCAAGAAGAGCGGGGGTATTCAGAGACCCAGTACTTC.

The chain links TRBV27 to TRBJ1-1, with TRBD1 as a possible D gene (6 bases). V was trimmed by 7 bases and J by 0 bases, leaving 21 bases between them. Looked up from germline, CDR1 is MNHEY and CDR2 is SMNVEV (reference sequence). This CDR3 contains 17 residues. CDR3 in DNA: TGTGCCAGCACTTTCTGCGAAAGACAGGCAATGAACACTGAAGCTTTCTTT. Its translation: CASTFCERQAMNTEAFF.

This clone has just one count. This specimen includes other DNA sequences encoding the same CDR3. This chain connects TRBV24-1 to TRBJ1-5; 10 bases match TRBD1. The CDR3 has 16 residues. Germline loops: CDR1 KGHDR, CDR2 SFDVKD. V lost 2 bases, J lost 4 bases, and 4 bases stayed unmatched. In DNA form, the CDR3 reads TGTGCCACCAGTGATTCCGGGACAGGGGTGAATCAGCCCCAGCATTTT. It encodes CATSDSGTGVNQPQHF.

The V gene is TRBV5-1, the J gene TRBJ2-5, with 8 bases fitting TRBD1. Germline V gene lookup returns CDR1 SGHRS and CDR2 YFSETQ. The CDR3 sequence is 15 residues long. Trimming took 1 base from V and 5 from J; bases not matched to a gene: 7. The CDR3 sequence: CASSLPQGAGETQYF. Written as DNA, the CDR3 is TGCGCCAGCAGCTTGCCCCAGGGGGCCGGGGAGACCCAGTACTTC.

The chain combines TRBV28 with TRBJ2-5; 12 bases line up with TRBD2. Trimming took 4 bases from V and 2 from J; bases not matched to a gene: 2. The CDR3 consists of 15 residues. Germline V gene lookup returns CDR1 MDHEN and CDR2 SYDVKM. CDR3 DNA sequence: TGTGCCAGCAGTTCTCTAGCGGGGGGGCAAGAGACCCAGTACTTC. Residues: CASSSLAGGQETQYF. Full variable domain (outside the CDR3, taken from reference TRBV28 and TRBJ2-5): DVKVTQSSRYLVKRTGEKVFLECVQDMDHENMFWYRQDPGLGLRLIYFSYDVKMKEKGDIPEGYSVSREKKERFSLILESASTNQTSMYLCASSSLAGGQETQYFGPGTRLLVL.

The chain joins TRBV19 to TRBJ2-2; a possible D gene is TRBD1 (6 bases). This CDR3 spans 14 amino acids. Per the germline V gene, CDR1 is LNHDA and CDR2 is SQIVND (reference sequence). V gave up 5 bases and J gave up 3 bases, with 10 bases separating them. The chain's CDR3 is CASSPRTDTGELFF. The CDR3 DNA follows: TGTGCCAGTAGTCCGAGGACAGACACCGGGGAGCTGTTTTTT.

The V gene is TRBV7-8, the J gene TRBJ1-5; maybe TRBD1 (5 bases). Trimming pared 4 bases from V and 0 bases from J, leaving 10 bases between. This CDR3 spans 15 amino acids. Germline V CDR1 and CDR2: SGHVS, FQNEAQ. The CDR3 DNA follows: TGTGCCAGCAGCTATGGGGGGGGTAGCAATCAGCCCCAGCATTTT. This gives the protein CASSYGGGSNQPQHF.

The rearrangement uses TRBV18 and TRBJ2-1; 9 nucleotides agree with TRBD1. CDR1 and CDR2 from the germline V gene are KGHSH and LQKENI. The CDR3 runs to 15 residues. V lost 4 bases and J lost 10; bases outside the gene matches: 11. The CDR3: CASSLSGTGPGEQFF. CDR3 DNA: TGTGCCAGCTCACTCTCCGGGACAGGGCCGGGGGAGCAGTTCTTC.

This clone was observed once. The V and J genes are TRBV3-1 (or the pseudogene TRBV3-2) and TRBJ2-3; D remains ambiguous. The CDR3 totals 14 residues. Germline loops: CDR1 LGHDT, CDR2 YNNKEL (reference sequence). Trimming left V 3 bases short and J 1 base short, with 8 bases between. The chain's CDR3 is CASSQQHGTDTQYF. CDR3 nucleotides: TGTGCCAGCAGCCAGCAACACGGCACAGATACGCAGTATTTT.

This chain links TRBV7-2 with TRBJ1-5; the D is unclear. With 2 bases removed from V and 6 bases from J, the gap between germline ends came to 8 bases. The V gene's germline CDR1 is SGHTA and CDR2 FQGNSA. This CDR3 spans 13 amino acids. The CDR3 here is CASSLSPGQPQHF. As DNA, the CDR3 is TGTGCCAGCAGCTTATCGCCGGGTCAGCCCCAGCATTTT.

This clone has only a few counts. The rearrangement uses TRBV6-5 and TRBJ1-2; TRBD1 aligns across 7 bases. CDR1 and CDR2 from the germline V gene are MNHEY and SVGAGI. This CDR3 region has 14 residues. Trimming cost V 6 bases and J 1 base; bases outside gene matches: 5. The DNA for the CDR3 is TGTGCCAGCAGAGACAGGGCCGATAACTATGGCTACACCTTC. Its protein is CASRDRADNYGYTF.

This chain joins TRBV27 and TRBJ1-1; possibly TRBD1 for D (6 bases). CDR1 is MNHEY and CDR2 is SMNVEV in the germline V gene (reference sequence). The ends were cut back, 4 bases at V and 1 base at J, with 13 bases in the middle. The CDR3 sequence is 15 residues long. The DNA for the CDR3 is TGTGCCAGCAGTTACGGGGGGGCAACGAACACTGAAGCTTTCTTT. Its translation is CASSYGGATNTEAFF.

On this clone: Other DNA sequences from this sample encode an identical CDR3 as well. The gene calls are TRBV5-1 and TRBJ2-5; 9 nucleotides align to TRBD2. V shed 0 bases and J 1 base; nucleotides not matched to a gene: 1. The CDR3 spans 15 residues. CDR1 SGHRS and CDR2 YFSETQ come from the germline V gene. The CDR3 loop reads CASSLGGGGQETQYF. CDR3 in DNA: TGCGCCAGCAGCTTGGGCGGGGGGGGCCAAGAGACCCAGTACTTC.

The V gene is TRBV6-1, the J gene TRBJ2-5; 7 positions agree with TRBD1. The germline V gene has CDR1 MNHNS and CDR2 SASEGT. CDR3 size: 18 residues. V was clipped by 1 base and J by 2 bases; unmatched bases: 13. The chain's CDR3 is CASSEVITGTERQETQYF. CDR3 in DNA: TGTGCCAGCAGTGAAGTAATCACCGGGACAGAGAGGCAAGAGACCCAGTACTTC.

This clone was found once. This chain uses TRBV19 with TRBJ2-3; possibly TRBD2 for D (6 bases). The CDR3 contains 12 residues. Germline-derived CDR1 and CDR2 are LNHDA and SQIVND (reference sequence). Trimming removed 5 bases from V and 7 bases from J, with 10 bases in between. The CDR3 region is CASSAAGNTQYF. The CDR3 coding sequence is TGTGCCAGTAGTGCCGCGGGGAATACGCAGTATTTT.

This clone was detected only once. This chain joins TRBV10-3 and TRBJ1-2; possibly TRBD1 for D (6 bases). The CDR3 totals 14 residues. CDR1 and CDR2 (germline): ENHRY, SYGVKD. With 3 bases removed from V and 2 bases from J, the gap between germline ends came to 10 bases. CDR3: CAISDTGKNYGYTF. The DNA of the CDR3 is TGTGCCATCAGTGACACAGGGAAAAACTATGGCTACACCTTC.

The chain couples TRBV4-1 to TRBJ1-4; D might be TRBD1 (5 bases). The CDR3 runs to 13 residues. V gave up 1 base and J gave up 13 bases, with 13 bases separating them. Looked up from germline, CDR1 is MGHRA and CDR2 is YSYEKL. Here the CDR3 reads CASSQGGPATLFF. DNA for the CDR3: TGCGCCAGCAGCCAAGGGGGCCCGGCGACACTGTTTTTT.

The chain uses TRBV4-2 and TRBJ2-5; 13 positions agree with TRBD2. The CDR3 is made up of 17 amino acids. Trimming cost V 5 bases and J 7 bases; bases outside gene matches: 13. Germline CDR1 and CDR2: LGHNA and YNFKEQ. The CDR3 is CASSSTPTSGGFATQYF. As DNA, the CDR3 is TGTGCCAGCAGCTCCACCCCGACTAGCGGGGGGTTCGCGACCCAGTACTTC.

This sequence joins TRBV6-2 or TRBV6-3 and TRBJ2-7, with 12 bases lining up with TRBD2. The CDR3 sequence is 14 residues long. Trimming cost V 8 bases and J 2 bases; bases outside gene matches: 4. Germline CDR1 reads MNHEY; CDR2 reads SVGEGT. CDR3 DNA: TGTGCCAGCTGCCTAGCGGGGGGGACCTACGAGCAGTACTTC. Its protein is CASCLAGGTYEQYF.

The chain couples TRBV28 to TRBJ1-5; 7 bases match TRBD1. CDR3 length: 15 amino acids. CDR1 and CDR2 from the germline V gene are MDHEN and SYDVKM. J was trimmed by 6 bases and V by 3 bases; bases with no gene match: 8. CDR3 in amino acids: CASSFPRQGGQPQHF. CDR3 coding DNA: TGTGCCAGCAGTTTCCCAAGACAGGGCGGTCAGCCCCAGCATTTT.